These T cell receptor beta chains were read from a single sample in a study of CD8 T cells in ankylosing spondylitis. MiXCR was run by TCRdb on the 5' RACE reads, yielding one entry per CDR3 protein. The sample has about 340,000 distinct CDR3 sequences; roughly 14% are singletons. Sequenced: blood, either unsorted or a sorted T cell fraction (not recorded which). These receptors were taken from a male donor with ankylosing spondylitis or in good health (not recorded which). CDR3s include the opening cysteine and the closing phenylalanine or tryptophan. The order of the fields is clone size, D gene, V gene, J gene, CDR3 protein, CDR3 DNA. The D gene is left open where the match is weak. Some rows mark clone size as missing; the rest say once, few, many or name a class of expanded clone.

abundance: few
d_gene: NA
v_gene: TRBV6-1
j_gene: TRBJ2-7
CDR3aa: CASEDRGRGDEQYF
CDR3nt: TGTGCCAGCGAAGACCGGGGACGGGGAGACGAGCAGTACTTC

abundance: NA
d_gene: TRBD2
v_gene: TRBV20-1
j_gene: TRBJ2-1
CDR3aa: CSATPPGLAGYNEQFF
CDR3nt: TGCAGTGCTACCCCCCCGGGACTAGCGGGTTACAATGAGCAGTTCTTC

abundance: many
d_gene: TRBD2
v_gene: TRBV10-3
j_gene: TRBJ2-1
CDR3aa: CAISPSGRGGEQFF
CDR3nt: TGTGCCATCAGTCCTAGCGGGAGAGGCGGTGAGCAGTTCTTC

abundance: NA
d_gene: TRBD2
v_gene: TRBV6-2/TRBV6-3
j_gene: TRBJ2-1
CDR3aa: CASTDSGATYNEQFF
CDR3nt: TGTGCCAGCACCGATAGCGGGGCAACTTACAATGAGCAGTTCTTC

abundance: NA
d_gene: NA
v_gene: TRBV19
j_gene: TRBJ2-3
CDR3aa: CASSIDRGDTQYF
CDR3nt: TGTGCCAGTAGTATAGACCGCGGGGATACGCAGTATTTT

abundance: few
d_gene: NA
v_gene: TRBV11-2
j_gene: TRBJ2-3
CDR3aa: CASSLDLTGTDTQYF
CDR3nt: TGTGCCAGCAGCTTAGACTTGACCGGCACAGATACGCAGTATTTT

abundance: NA
d_gene: TRBD2
v_gene: TRBV3-1
j_gene: TRBJ2-2
CDR3aa: CASSPWTSGAGELFF
CDR3nt: TGTGCCAGCAGCCCCTGGACTAGTGGCGCCGGGGAGCTGTTTTTT

abundance: few
d_gene: NA
v_gene: TRBV7-9
j_gene: TRBJ1-2
CDR3aa: CASSLGTAVGYTF
CDR3nt: TGTGCCAGCAGCTTAGGTACAGCGGTTGGCTACACCTTC

abundance: few
d_gene: TRBD2
v_gene: TRBV6-1
j_gene: TRBJ2-1
CDR3aa: CASTPAGGIDEQFF
CDR3nt: TGTGCCAGCACTCCAGCGGGAGGTATCGATGAGCAGTTCTTC

abundance: few
d_gene: NA
v_gene: TRBV6-1
j_gene: TRBJ2-5
CDR3aa: CASSERGRAETQYF
CDR3nt: TGTGCCAGCAGTGAGAGGGGAAGGGCAGAGACCCAGTACTTC

abundance: many
d_gene: NA
v_gene: TRBV12-3/TRBV12-4
j_gene: TRBJ1-4
CDR3aa: CASSPGRSNEKLFF
CDR3nt: TGTGCCAGCAGCCCGGGACGGAGTAATGAAAAACTGTTTTTT

abundance: few
d_gene: NA
v_gene: TRBV20-1
j_gene: TRBJ2-1
CDR3aa: CSAREPQGANEQFF
CDR3nt: TGCAGTGCTAGAGAGCCACAGGGCGCCAATGAGCAGTTCTTC

abundance: many
d_gene: NA
v_gene: TRBV5-1
j_gene: TRBJ2-5
CDR3aa: CASSFQGETQYF
CDR3nt: TGCGCCAGCAGCTTCCAGGGAGAGACCCAGTACTTC

abundance: NA
d_gene: NA
v_gene: TRBV3-1
j_gene: TRBJ2-3
CDR3aa: CASSQLESGTDTQYF
CDR3nt: TGTGCCAGCAGCCAATTGGAAAGCGGCACAGATACGCAGTATTTT

abundance: few
d_gene: NA
v_gene: TRBV14
j_gene: TRBJ1-2
CDR3aa: CASRKGAPNYGYTF
CDR3nt: TGTGCCAGCAGGAAAGGGGCACCAAACTATGGCTACACCTTC

abundance: few
d_gene: TRBD2
v_gene: TRBV7-6
j_gene: TRBJ2-1
CDR3aa: CASSIVTAAGGGEQFF
CDR3nt: TGTGCCAGCAGCATAGTAACCGCCGCCGGGGGGGGTGAGCAGTTCTTC

abundance: few
d_gene: NA
v_gene: TRBV21-1
j_gene: TRBJ2-4
CDR3aa: CASSKGETPNIQYF
CDR3nt: TGTGCCAGCAGCAAAGGCGAGACACCAAACATTCAGTACTTC

abundance: NA
d_gene: NA
v_gene: TRBV10-3
j_gene: TRBJ1-3
CDR3aa: CAISGGLSGNTIYF
CDR3nt: TGTGCCATCAGTGGGGGACTCTCTGGAAACACCATATATTTT

abundance: few
d_gene: TRBD2
v_gene: TRBV6-1
j_gene: TRBJ2-7
CDR3aa: CASSERGAYEQYF
CDR3nt: TGTGCCAGCAGTGAACGGGGGGCCTACGAGCAGTACTTC

abundance: few
d_gene: NA
v_gene: TRBV2
j_gene: TRBJ2-5
CDR3aa: CASSVTGHYQETQYF
CDR3nt: TGTGCCAGCAGTGTAACGGGACACTACCAAGAGACCCAGTACTTC

abundance: few
d_gene: NA
v_gene: TRBV7-9
j_gene: TRBJ2-2
CDR3aa: CASSPGELFF
CDR3nt: TGTGCCAGCAGCCCCGGGGAGCTGTTTTTT

abundance: many
d_gene: NA
v_gene: TRBV11-2
j_gene: TRBJ2-5
CDR3aa: CASSLDGVPGETQYF
CDR3nt: TGTGCCAGCAGCTTAGATGGGGTCCCTGGGGAGACCCAGTACTTC

abundance: NA
d_gene: TRBD2
v_gene: TRBV7-2
j_gene: TRBJ2-5
CDR3aa: CASSLDSGGREETQYF
CDR3nt: TGTGCCAGCAGCTTAGATAGCGGGGGTCGTGAAGAGACCCAGTACTTC

abundance: NA
d_gene: NA
v_gene: TRBV6-1
j_gene: TRBJ2-4
CDR3aa: CASSEGWDIQYF
CDR3nt: TGTGCCAGCAGTGAAGGGTGGGACATTCAGTACTTC

abundance: NA
d_gene: NA
v_gene: TRBV20-1
j_gene: TRBJ2-7
CDR3aa: CSARSPLLGAADYEQYF
CDR3nt: TGCAGTGCTAGATCACCCTTACTCGGGGCCGCCGACTACGAGCAGTACTTC

abundance: NA
d_gene: NA
v_gene: TRBV5-1
j_gene: TRBJ2-1
CDR3aa: CASSSWGPYNEQFF
CDR3nt: TGCGCCAGCAGCTCCTGGGGGCCTTACAATGAGCAGTTCTTC

abundance: few
d_gene: NA
v_gene: TRBV5-1
j_gene: TRBJ1-3
CDR3aa: CASSLTEIDTIYF
CDR3nt: TGCGCCAGCAGCTTGACCGAGATAGACACCATATATTTT

abundance: few
d_gene: NA
v_gene: TRBV20-1
j_gene: TRBJ2-7
CDR3aa: CSASQAGRSSYEQYF
CDR3nt: TGCAGTGCTAGTCAAGCGGGTAGGAGCTCCTACGAGCAGTACTTC

abundance: few
d_gene: TRBD1
v_gene: TRBV12-3/TRBV12-4
j_gene: TRBJ1-6
CDR3aa: CASSHQTGGGSPLHF
CDR3nt: TGTGCCAGCAGTCACCAGACAGGGGGAGGTTCACCCCTCCACTTT

abundance: few
d_gene: NA
v_gene: TRBV24-1
j_gene: TRBJ2-2
CDR3aa: CAPPPGQTGELFF
CDR3nt: TGTGCCCCACCTCCTGGACAGACCGGGGAGCTGTTTTTT

abundance: NA
d_gene: TRBD2
v_gene: TRBV12-3/TRBV12-4
j_gene: TRBJ2-1
CDR3aa: CASSLMGAGTYNEQFF
CDR3nt: TGTGCCAGCAGTTTAATGGGAGCGGGGACCTACAATGAGCAGTTCTTC

abundance: NA
d_gene: NA
v_gene: TRBV2
j_gene: TRBJ2-2
CDR3aa: CASLEGRGSGELFF
CDR3nt: TGTGCCAGCCTCGAGGGTCGGGGCTCCGGGGAGCTGTTTTTT

abundance: NA
d_gene: NA
v_gene: TRBV12-5
j_gene: TRBJ1-5
CDR3aa: CASGLGSTARGQPQHF
CDR3nt: TGTGCTAGTGGTTTGGGCTCGACAGCACGAGGGCAGCCCCAGCATTTT

abundance: NA
d_gene: NA
v_gene: TRBV11-2
j_gene: TRBJ2-5
CDR3aa: CASSLLWDETQYF
CDR3nt: TGTGCCAGCAGCTTATTGTGGGATGAGACCCAGTACTTC

abundance: few
d_gene: NA
v_gene: TRBV29-1
j_gene: TRBJ2-1
CDR3aa: CSVEGGIAKVTYNEQFF
CDR3nt: TGCAGCGTTGAAGGTGGCATTGCAAAGGTTACCTACAATGAGCAGTTCTTC

abundance: NA
d_gene: NA
v_gene: TRBV2
j_gene: TRBJ2-3
CDR3aa: CASRRGLRDTQYF
CDR3nt: TGTGCCAGCAGGCGGGGACTTAGGGATACGCAGTATTTT

abundance: few
d_gene: NA
v_gene: TRBV12-3/TRBV12-4
j_gene: TRBJ2-5
CDR3aa: CASKAYGETQYF
CDR3nt: TGTGCCAGCAAGGCGTATGGGGAGACCCAGTACTTC

abundance: few
d_gene: TRBD1
v_gene: TRBV18
j_gene: TRBJ1-1
CDR3aa: CASSFRDRGNTEAFF
CDR3nt: TGTGCCAGCTCATTTAGGGACAGGGGGAACACTGAAGCTTTCTTT

abundance: NA
d_gene: NA
v_gene: TRBV5-6
j_gene: TRBJ2-1
CDR3aa: CASSAFDEQFF
CDR3nt: TGTGCCAGCAGCGCCTTCGATGAGCAGTTCTTC

abundance: few
d_gene: TRBD2
v_gene: TRBV20-1
j_gene: TRBJ2-3
CDR3aa: CSAAGLAGPTDTQYF
CDR3nt: TGCAGTGCGGCGGGACTAGCGGGTCCCACAGATACGCAGTATTTT

abundance: NA
d_gene: TRBD2
v_gene: TRBV4-2
j_gene: TRBJ2-3
CDR3aa: CASSPVGGSTTDTQYF
CDR3nt: TGTGCCAGCAGCCCCGTGGGCGGGAGTACTACAGATACGCAGTATTTT

abundance: few
d_gene: NA
v_gene: TRBV20-1
j_gene: TRBJ1-6
CDR3aa: CSARGRHNSPLHF
CDR3nt: TGCAGTGCTAGAGGGCGCCATAATTCACCCCTCCACTTT

abundance: few
d_gene: NA
v_gene: TRBV7-9
j_gene: TRBJ2-5
CDR3aa: CASSFSPGTQYF
CDR3nt: TGTGCCAGCAGCTTTTCCCCCGGGACCCAGTACTTC

abundance: NA
d_gene: TRBD2
v_gene: TRBV7-8
j_gene: TRBJ2-1
CDR3aa: CASSLAGTSASPRYNEQFF
CDR3nt: TGTGCCAGCAGCTTAGCGGGGACTAGCGCCTCTCCGAGGTACAATGAGCAGTTCTTC

abundance: NA
d_gene: TRBD2
v_gene: TRBV6-1
j_gene: TRBJ2-1
CDR3aa: CASSPTSGSSNEQFF
CDR3nt: TGTGCCAGCAGCCCCACTAGCGGGAGCTCCAATGAGCAGTTCTTC

abundance: NA
d_gene: TRBD1
v_gene: TRBV5-1
j_gene: TRBJ2-5
CDR3aa: CASTRQRGREETQYF
CDR3nt: TGCGCCAGCACCCGTCAGAGGGGGCGCGAAGAGACCCAGTACTTC

abundance: many
d_gene: NA
v_gene: TRBV27
j_gene: TRBJ2-1
CDR3aa: CASSYRSPNEQFF
CDR3nt: TGTGCCAGCAGTTATAGGAGCCCCAATGAGCAGTTCTTC

abundance: few
d_gene: NA
v_gene: TRBV11-1
j_gene: TRBJ1-1
CDR3aa: CASSSFGGTKFMNTEAFF
CDR3nt: TGTGCCAGCAGCTCCTTCGGGGGGACGAAGTTTATGAACACTGAAGCTTTCTTT

abundance: few
d_gene: NA
v_gene: TRBV28
j_gene: TRBJ2-6
CDR3aa: CASSGTGSTGANVLTF
CDR3nt: TGTGCCAGCAGTGGCACAGGGAGTACTGGGGCCAACGTCCTGACTTTC

abundance: NA
d_gene: NA
v_gene: TRBV5-1
j_gene: TRBJ2-5
CDR3aa: CASSFQGTGQETQYF
CDR3nt: TGCGCCAGCAGCTTTCAGGGAACTGGTCAAGAGACCCAGTACTTC

abundance: few
d_gene: NA
v_gene: TRBV12-3/TRBV12-4
j_gene: TRBJ2-7
CDR3aa: CASDREFPNSYEQYF
CDR3nt: TGTGCCAGCGACCGGGAGTTCCCAAACTCCTACGAGCAGTACTTC

abundance: many
d_gene: NA
v_gene: TRBV7-2
j_gene: TRBJ2-1
CDR3aa: CASSLGGDRAGYNEQFF
CDR3nt: TGTGCCAGCAGCTTAGGGGGGGACCGAGCGGGTTACAATGAGCAGTTCTTC